The clone carrying this TCR beta chain has only a few counts. Its antigen is as yet unknown. Reverse transcribing all isolated RNA meant expressed TCRB transcripts were sequenced. Generated by immunoSEQ multiplex PCR, the TCRdb table keeps only in-frame clones and is missing some. The sample holds 95,000 to 150,000 clones; roughly 17% are singletons and the top ten take about 2.4%. The data were obtained in a study of beta chain features in type 1 diabetes. Points from the study as a whole: Moderate yet significant TCRB CDR3 shortening was seen in Type 1 diabetes patients in all four CD4+ subsets.

CDR1 and CDR2 from the germline V gene are MNHEY and SVGAGI. The CDR3 extends over 12 amino acids. V lost 5 bases and J 8 bases, leaving 12 bases between the germline ends. The V and J genes are TRBV6-5 and TRBJ1-2, with unresolved D. Sequencing was carried out using central memory CD4+ T cells from blood. The sequence was collected from a man between 18 and 29 years old with type 1 diabetes. In DNA, the CDR3 is TGTGCCAGCAGTATCGGCCCGGGGGGCTACACCTTC. Its translation: CASSIGPGGYTF.